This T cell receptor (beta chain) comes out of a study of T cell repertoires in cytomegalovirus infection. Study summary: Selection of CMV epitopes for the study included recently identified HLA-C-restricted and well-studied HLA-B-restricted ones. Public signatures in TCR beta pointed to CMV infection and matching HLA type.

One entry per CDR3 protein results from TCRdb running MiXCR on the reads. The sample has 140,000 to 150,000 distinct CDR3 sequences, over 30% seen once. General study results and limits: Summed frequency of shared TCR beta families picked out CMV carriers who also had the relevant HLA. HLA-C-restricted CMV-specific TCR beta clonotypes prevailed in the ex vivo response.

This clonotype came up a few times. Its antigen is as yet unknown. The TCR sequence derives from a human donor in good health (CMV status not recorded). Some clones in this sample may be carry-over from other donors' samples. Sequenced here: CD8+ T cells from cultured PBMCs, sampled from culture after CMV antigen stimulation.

The CDR3 nucleotides are TGTGCCACCAGCAGAGATATCGGGACTCGGAACGTCCTGACTTTC. Protein product: CATSRDIGTRNVLTF. The chain joins TRBV15 to TRBJ2-6; maybe TRBD2 (6 bases). The CDR3 totals 15 residues. Per germline, CDR1 LNHNV and CDR2 YYDKDF (reference sequence). Trimming took 0 bases from V and 10 from J, leaving 13 bases between them.